Listed below are T cell receptor beta chains from one sample, sequenced in a study of blood T cell repertoires in COVID-19. The repertoire was sequenced with immunoSEQ multiplex PCR; TCRdb's copy has only in-frame clones and lacks some. The profile shows 200,000 to 250,000 clones, more than 80% of them singletons. Sequencing used peripheral blood. Source of these receptors: a woman aged 30 to 39 with COVID-19, enrolled during active disease. Both conserved end residues are part of each CDR3. A D gene is named only where the DNA matches it firmly.

j_call,v_call,d_call,cdr3_aa
TRBJ1-1,TRBV10-3,.,CAISERQGDTEAFF
TRBJ2-7,TRBV7-9,.,CASSLEPEQYF
TRBJ1-2,TRBV28,.,CAAGLHYGYTF
TRBJ1-3,TRBV9,.,CASSPSGGRAGNTIYF
TRBJ2-2,TRBV6-5,TRBD2,CASRVAGNTGELFF
TRBJ1-4,TRBV5-3,.,CARSLGIGRLNEKLFF
TRBJ2-1,TRBV5-1,TRBD1,CASSSFPGQGYNEQFF
TRBJ1-4,TRBV7-2,.,CASSFGGGEKLFF
TRBJ2-7,TRBV27,.,CASSLSLSYEQYF
TRBJ2-7,TRBV5-1,TRBD1,CASSLGGSQGGFSYEQYF
TRBJ1-4,TRBV27,TRBD1,CASAFYYGTANEKLFF
TRBJ1-1,TRBV7-2,.,CASSTDSNTEAFF
TRBJ2-7,TRBV4-1,.,CASSLRPGVYEQYF
TRBJ2-2,TRBV7-3,TRBD2,CASRQTSGVNTGELFF
TRBJ2-7,TRBV7-3,TRBD1,CASSSATGGLEF
TRBJ2-3,TRBV5-1,TRBD1,CASSLVGQGTDTQYF
TRBJ2-3,TRBV18,.,CASSPPLEWVFGTQYF
TRBJ2-7,TRBV3-1/TRBV3-2,TRBD2,CASSRTSGRAEQYF
TRBJ2-1,TRBV19,.,CASRAQGGANEQFF
TRBJ2-5,TRBV14,.,CASSQGPGLVQETQYF
TRBJ2-1,TRBV6-2/TRBV6-3,TRBD2,CASSTAGRGENEQFF
TRBJ2-1,TRBV9,TRBD2,CASSVVEWTSIQLF
TRBJ2-5,TRBV3-1/TRBV3-2,TRBD1,CASSQATGTGWETQYF
TRBJ2-7,TRBV5-4,.,CASSFPGGNSYEQYF
TRBJ2-5,TRBV7-7,TRBD2,CASSRSGGGEETQYF
TRBJ1-4,TRBV21-1,.,CASSFLRAREIVNEKLFF
TRBJ1-2,TRBV30,TRBD1,CAGERQGADGYTF
TRBJ2-2,TRBV14,.,CASSLIAGWGTGELFF
TRBJ2-5,TRBV6-2/TRBV6-3,.,CASSYNRRETQYF
TRBJ2-2,TRBV7-3,TRBD1,CASSLKGQGTTGELFF
TRBJ2-5,TRBV6-5,TRBD2,CGGGTRGWQTQYF
TRBJ2-7,TRBV5-8,.,CASSFWKGFHF
TRBJ1-3,TRBV19,.,CASSIATALGNTIYF
TRBJ1-4,TRBV12-3/TRBV12-4,TRBD1,CASNRGNEKLFF
TRBJ2-3,TRBV5-1,TRBD2,CASRRTSGADTQYF
TRBJ1-4,TRBV5-5,TRBD1,CASSRDRGLEKLFF
TRBJ1-4,TRBV28,TRBD1,CASSRQGPNEKLFF
TRBJ2-3,TRBV7-2,.,CASSLQEGGGDTQYF
TRBJ1-5,TRBV5-6,.,CASSTSGQLFSNQPQHF
TRBJ2-6,TRBV5-5,TRBD1,CASSLAGSGGTGANVLTF
TRBJ1-4,TRBV30,.,CAWSPELVSDEKLFF
TRBJ2-2,TRBV10-3,.,CAITLGGSNTGELFF
TRBJ1-5,TRBV6-5,TRBD1,CASRRTGVGNQPQHF
TRBJ2-5,TRBV6-5,.,CAGEVGNSGGETQYF
TRBJ1-6,TRBV6-1,TRBD1,CASSGGRDRSNSPLHF
TRBJ1-2,TRBV28,TRBD1,CASTSPGQGNYGYTF
TRBJ2-7,TRBV5-5,TRBD1,CASSPGQDSYEQYF
TRBJ2-5,TRBV7-6,.,CASSPGSADQETQYF
TRBJ2-7,TRBV29-1,.,CSVSPLTGPGEQYF
TRBJ2-7,TRBV7-2,.,CASSLNLGSSYEQYF
TRBJ1-2,TRBV19,.,CASRYGLGGYTF
TRBJ2-2,TRBV27,.,CASSLDARATGELFF
TRBJ1-2,TRBV6-2/TRBV6-3,.,CASSYSAVFGYTF
TRBJ1-2,TRBV19,.,CASSTTSGGWNYGYTF
TRBJ2-7,TRBV7-9,.,CASSSRAATIYEQYF